This TCR beta chain was obtained from a study of blood T cell repertoires in COVID-19. Across the whole study: Samples representing acute and convalescent COVID-19 were sourced from the United States, Italy and Spain.

This CDR3 comprises 17 residues. From germline, CDR1 is LGHNT and CDR2 FRNRAP. V shed 2 bases and J 0 bases; nucleotides not matched to a gene: 5. The data were produced by immunoSEQ multiplex PCR, yet TCRdb's version contains in-frame clones alone and is incomplete. Counted here are a few hundred thousand clones, 70% to 90% occurring once; the ten biggest clones make up 6.5% to 9.5%. Cohorts were based on clinical histories the participants reported. Recovered Cohort 3 donors showed two negative PCRs, clearance, or symptom resolution. This clone was observed once. The sequenced sample was PBMCs or T cells enriched from blood (not recorded which). The receptor was isolated from a woman aged 55-75 years who had recovered from COVID-19. This chain connects TRBV12-5 to TRBJ2-2; TRBD2 agrees at 8 bases. The CDR3 coding sequence is TGTGCTAGTGGTTTGATTTTAGCGGGGCCGAACACCGGGGAGCTGTTTTTT. This translates into CASGLILAGPNTGELFF.